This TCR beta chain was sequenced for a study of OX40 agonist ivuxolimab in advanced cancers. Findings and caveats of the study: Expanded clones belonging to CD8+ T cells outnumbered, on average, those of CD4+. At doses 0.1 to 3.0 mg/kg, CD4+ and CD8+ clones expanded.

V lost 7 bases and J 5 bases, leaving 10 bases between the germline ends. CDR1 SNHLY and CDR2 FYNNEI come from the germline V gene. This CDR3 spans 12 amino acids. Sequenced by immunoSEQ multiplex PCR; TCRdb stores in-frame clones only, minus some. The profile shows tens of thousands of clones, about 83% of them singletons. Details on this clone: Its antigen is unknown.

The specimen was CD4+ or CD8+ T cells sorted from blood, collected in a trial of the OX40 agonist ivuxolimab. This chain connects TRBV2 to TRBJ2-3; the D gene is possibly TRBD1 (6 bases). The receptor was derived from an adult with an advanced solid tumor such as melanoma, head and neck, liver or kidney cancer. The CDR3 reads CASTGAGDTQYF. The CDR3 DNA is TGTGCCAGCACAGGGGCCGGAGATACGCAGTATTTT.